The 10 T cell receptor beta chains given below trace back to one sample, sequenced in a study. TCRdb redid the calling of the 5' RACE reads with MiXCR, one entry per CDR3 protein. The table shows 30,000 to 40,000 distinct CDR3 sequences, with approximately 25% occurring only once. The sequencing input was naive CD4+ T cells sorted from a lymph node. Subset indicated: naive CD4+ T cells, CD4+CD45RA+CD25-. The receptors were gathered from a female donor with breast cancer.

As concerns this clonotype: One junction end does not reproduce the germline sequence, and a read error may be involved. The V call is TRBV4-1, the J call TRBJ1-1, with D perhaps matching TRBD1 (5 bases). From germline, CDR1 is MGHRA and CDR2 YSYEKL. The CDR3 consists of 15 residues. Here the CDR3 reads CAGSQVVGVNTEAFF. CDR3 in DNA: TGCGCCGGCAGCCAAGTCGTAGGGGTTAACACTGAAGCTTTCTTT.

To note about this clonotype: A much more abundant neighbour one base away suggests this may be a read error. The rearrangement joins TRBV6-1 to TRBJ1-1; weak D call: TRBD1 (6 bases). The CDR3 is 14 residues long. In germline, CDR1 is MNHNS, CDR2 SASEGT. The V and J ends lost 4 bases and 1 base respectively, with 10 bases between them. CDR3 bases: TGTGCCAGCAGTGTCTGGGACACGAACACTGAAGCTTTCTTT. The encoded protein is CASSVWDTNTEAFF.

This clonotype has at least ten counts. The CDR3 sequence: CASRGRFLPDTQYF. For the CDR3, the DNA is TGTGCCAGCAGGGGAAGGTTCTTACCCGATACGCAGTATTTT. The V and J genes are TRBV12-3 or TRBV12-4 and TRBJ2-3; D remains ambiguous. Trimming stripped 6 bases from V and 6 bases from J, with 16 bases between. CDR3 size: 14 residues.

This clonotype was observed a few times. V and J are TRBV4-2 and TRBJ2-7, with D possibly TRBD2 on 6 matching bases. The CDR3 totals 15 residues. V lost 4 bases to trimming and J lost 0 bases, with 13 bases between them. The germline gives CDR1 LGHNA, CDR2 YNFKEQ. CDR3 region: CASSPTAGSSYEQYF. The CDR3 DNA sequence: TGTGCCAGCAGCCCTACTGCGGGGAGCTCCTACGAGCAGTACTTC.

This clonotype is medium-sized by share. The V call is TRBV7-8, the J call TRBJ1-1, with 7 bases that match TRBD1. The CDR3 sequence is 14 residues long. The junction had 7 bases not matched to a gene; V was cut back by 4 bases and J by 5 bases. Germline-derived CDR1 and CDR2 are SGHVS and FQNEAQ. As DNA, the CDR3 is TGTGCCAGCAGCTATTCGACAGGGAGAACTGAAGCTTTCTTT. Translating gives CASSYSTGRTEAFF.

This clonotype was counted only a few times. This chain uses TRBV30 with TRBJ2-6; no reliable D call. The CDR3 contains 16 residues. V lost 3 bases and J 2 bases, leaving 14 bases between the germline ends. Germline CDR1 and CDR2: GTSNPN and SVGIG (reference sequence). In DNA, the CDR3 is TGTGCCTGGAGGGAGTTAATCCACACTGGGGCCAACGTCCTGACTTTC. This codes for CAWRELIHTGANVLTF.

The rearrangement links TRBV7-2 to TRBJ2-7; D uncertain. The CDR3 is 12 amino acids. V was cut by 4 bases and J by 6 bases, with 10 bases left in between. CDR1 and CDR2 from the germline V gene are SGHTA and FQGNSA. The CDR3 here is CASSSAPTEQYF. The CDR3 DNA reads TGTGCCAGCAGCTCCGCCCCCACCGAGCAGTACTTC.

The genes are TRBV7-9 and TRBJ2-7; 8 nucleotides match TRBD1. V lost 5 bases to trimming and J lost 2 bases; unmatched junction nucleotides: 8. Germline V lookup: CDR1 SEHNR, CDR2 FQNEAQ (reference sequence). This CDR3 has 15 amino acids. Here the CDR3 reads CASSGRTGTPYEQYF. CDR3 DNA: TGTGCCAGCAGCGGGAGGACAGGGACCCCCTACGAGCAGTACTTC.

This clonotype was detected only a few times. This chain links TRBV6-5 with TRBJ2-1; D is perhaps TRBD1 (6 bases). Germline V gene lookup returns CDR1 MNHEY and CDR2 SVGAGI. The CDR3 is 14 amino acids. Trimming removed 0 bases at V and 7 bases at J, with 10 bases between. CDR3 bases: TGTGCCAGCAGTTACTCGGGGGCGCGGAATGAGCAGTTCTTC. Residues: CASSYSGARNEQFF.

In regard to this clonotype: The junction does not match germline at one end; this may be a read error. The chain combines TRBV9 with TRBJ2-3, with D tentatively TRBD2 (5 bases). The CDR3 is 15 amino acids. CDR1 and CDR2 (germline): SGDLS, YYNGEE. The CDR3: CAGSVVGRSTDTQYF. CDR3 in DNA: TGTGCCGGCAGCGTAGTGGGGAGAAGCACAGATACGCAGTATTTT.